Listed here is a single TCR beta chain. The authors prepared the TCRbeta library with unique molecular identifiers. TCRdb processed the PCR reads anew with MiXCR; each CDR3 protein has one entry. The data show a few hundred thousand distinct CDR3 sequences, with 15% to 20% seen just once and approximately 3% held by the top ten. With V trimmed by 3 bases and J by 5 bases, 6 bases remained unmatched. Germline CDR1 reads SEHNR; CDR2 reads FQNEAQ (reference sequence). The CDR3 loop spans 17 amino acids. This sample was included in a study of T-cell reconstitution after alpha-beta-depleted transplantation in children.

This chain uses TRBV7-9 with TRBJ2-2; TRBD2 agrees at 13 bases. The sequenced sample was PBMCs from the stem cell graft donor, obtained from the stem cell graft. The receptor was isolated from a human donor who donated a stem cell graft to a child with acute lymphoblastic leukemia. CDR3 protein: CASSFGLAGVPTGELFF. The DNA for the CDR3 is TGTGCCAGCAGCTTCGGACTAGCGGGGGTACCTACCGGGGAGCTGTTTTTT.